This TCR beta chain is drawn from a study of identical twins (dated by TCRdb to 2016 to 2017). About the full investigation: The study deep-sequenced TCR alpha and beta repertoires from monozygotic twins, unrelated adults of various ages and cord blood to test whether fetal clonotypes persist. Replicate twin experiments were performed at different times using different library preparation protocols to rule out contamination. Overall study outcomes, separate from this receptor: In monozygotic twins, out-of-frame TCR alpha sharing was systematically underestimated by recombination models, although the models agreed with sharing between unrelated individuals. In beta out-of-frame sequences, excess twin sharing was weaker, because having fewer shared sequences lowered the signal-to-noise ratio. Fewer insertions were carried by abundant cord blood beta clonotypes, a similar but weaker trend appeared in young adult naive repertoires, and no such trend appeared in memory repertoires. Compared with coincidental sharing between unrelated individuals, out-of-frame TCR alpha sequences shared between twins had an excess of sequences with low generation probability. Invariant T cells such as MAIT and iNKT could partly confound zero-insertion analyses, though diverse VJ usage argued against this for most clonotypes. Because the same donors could not be followed over many years, conclusions were based on cross-sectional statistical analysis.

The library relied on 5' RACE. TCRdb lists the instrument as Illumina HiSeq 2000. Template switching added a universal primer binding site, and the final cDNA carried a unique molecular identifier that allowed TCR cDNA molecules to be counted accurately. Specific primers in the conserved constant-segment region were used to synthesize first-strand cDNA for TCR alpha and beta chains. Each cDNA library was double barcoded, with a SMART-Mk sample barcode plus Illumina barcodes, to control for contamination. Two successive PCR steps introduced TruSeq adapter sequences along with Illumina sample barcodes. Sequencing of the TCR alpha and beta cDNA libraries was done on the Illumina HiSeq platform using custom primers. Processing in the source paper ran as follows. Raw reads were processed with MiGEC to extract unique molecular identifiers, and MiXCR was used to determine CDR3 positions. Recombination models were inferred per individual with the repgenHMM and IGoR tools using an EM algorithm. The tcR package in R was used for shared clonotype analysis, with sharing normalized by the product of cloneset sizes. To study raw recombination without the effects of thymic and clonal selection, out-of-frame nonproductive sequences were analyzed. TCRdb's own reprocessing of the public reads used fastp at Q25 and MiXCR and kept productive beta chains. Entries are consolidated by CDR3 protein sequence, retaining the most common genes and DNA. V and J calls and clone size were set by TCRdb, not the authors. Present in this sample are about 920,000 distinct CDR3 sequences, more than 9% of which were seen just once. Around 1.5% of the sample comes from the top ten.

Only healthy Caucasian donors were included. The twin cohort comprised three pairs of female monozygotic twins, all aged roughly 18 to 30 years. RNA for TCR libraries was isolated from peripheral blood mononuclear cells. The CDR3 runs 15 amino acids, cysteine and phenylalanine included. Left in the record is the CDR3 DNA by itself, 45 bases read in frame from the first base. At the junction V is shortened by 7 bases and J by 3 bases, with 18 bases in between. About this clonotype itself: It has no known antigen specificity. No per-base quality is available; no much larger clone lies one base away.

A further study also used this sample, focusing on yellow fever vaccine responses in identical twins. The second paper states: According to the authors, in identical twins the way T cells responded to vaccination appeared partly convergent and partly personalized. Focusing on identical twins, the study followed the T cell clones that responded to the vaccine, and did so with precision.

The sample comprised PBMCs. The sequence was collected from a young woman in good health. The chain couples TRBV12-3 or TRBV12-4 to TRBJ2-5, with an unclear D gene assignment. CDR3 loop: CASTSAFGNEETQYF. The bases read TGTGCCAGCACCTCAGCGTTTGGGAACGAAGAGACCCAGTACTTC.